The 27 T cell receptor beta chains reported below all come from one sample, sequenced in a study of OX40 agonist ivuxolimab in advanced cancers. Only in-frame clones appear in the TCRdb table, and some are missing; sequencing was by immunoSEQ multiplex PCR. This table has about 43,000 clones, approximately 91% appearing once. The material sequenced was CD4+ or CD8+ T cells sorted from blood, taken in a trial of the OX40 agonist ivuxolimab. The receptors were gathered from an adult with an advanced solid tumor such as melanoma, head and neck, liver or kidney cancer.

The CDR3 protein is CASSLGAGYTDTQYF. The DNA of the CDR3 is TGTGCCAGCAGCTTAGGAGCGGGTTACACAGATACGCAGTATTTT. The chain uses TRBV7-7 and TRBJ2-3, with D tentatively TRBD2 (6 bases). The germline CDR1 and CDR2 sequences are SSHAT and FNYEAQ (reference sequence). There are 15 residues in the CDR3. Trimming removed 1 base at V and 2 bases at J, with 10 bases between.

The J gene is TRBJ2-2, the V gene TRBV4-1, with 9 bases identical to TRBD1. After removal of 0 bases from V and 1 base from J, the junction contained 3 bases not matched to a gene. This CDR3 is built from 17 residues. Germline lookup yields CDR1 MGHRA and CDR2 YSYEKL. The CDR3 here is CASSQDTTGGNTGELFF. The CDR3 DNA reads TGCGCCAGCAGCCAAGATACGACAGGGGGGAACACCGGGGAGCTGTTTTTT.

This chain links TRBV30 with TRBJ1-1; D remains unclear. CDR1 is GTSNPN and CDR2 is SVGIG in the germline V gene (reference sequence). This CDR3 is built from 14 residues. V shed 4 bases and J shed 3 bases, with 15 bases lying between them. The CDR3 DNA reads as TGTGCCTGGATAATTGAGACCGTTTACACTGAAGCTTTCTTT. Protein: CAWIIETVYTEAFF.

As to this clone: Its ends do not fully match the called genes, so a read error is possible. The chain joins TRBV4-1 to TRBJ2-2; 7 bases line up with TRBD2. The V gene's germline CDR1 is MGHRA and CDR2 YSYEKL. The length of the CDR3 is 16 residues. CDR3 amino acids: CASSKESGDFTGELFF. The CDR3 coding sequence is TGCGCCAGCAGCAAAGAAAGCGGGGACTTTACCGGGGAGCTGTTTTTT.

The chain employs TRBV4-1 and TRBJ1-5; D unresolved. This CDR3 is built from 13 residues. In germline, CDR1 is MGHRA, CDR2 YSYEKL. Trimming shortened V by 0 bases and J by 6 bases, and 6 bases separated the two germline ends. Here the CDR3 reads CASSQDPSQPQHF. CDR3 DNA: TGCGCCAGCAGCCAAGATCCGAGTCAGCCCCAGCATTTT.

The rearrangement links TRBV5-6 to TRBJ2-7; D is unresolved. Germline CDR1 is SGHDT and CDR2 is YYEEEE. V was trimmed by 4 bases and J by 4 bases, leaving 6 bases between them. There are 11 residues in the CDR3. In DNA form, the CDR3 reads TGTGCCAGCAGCGCCCCGTACGAGCAGTACTTC. This encodes CASSAPYEQYF. Supplemented by reference TRBV5-6 and TRBJ2-7, the full variable domain reads DAGVTQSPTHLIKTRGQQVTLRCSPKSGHDTVSWYQQALGQGPQFIFQYYEEEERQRGNFPDRFSGHQFPNYSSELNVNALLLGDSALYLCASSAPYEQYFGPGTRLTVT.

The chain has TRBV11-2 and TRBJ2-3; TRBD1 aligns across 9 bases. The germline gives CDR1 SGHAT, CDR2 FQNNGV. V lost 4 bases to trimming and J lost 5 bases; unmatched junction nucleotides: 13. The CDR3 has 17 amino acids. CDR3 sequence reads: CASSSIFDRGIIDTQYF. Written as DNA, the CDR3 is TGTGCCAGCAGCTCCATTTTCGACAGGGGGATTATAGATACGCAGTATTTT.

The chain couples TRBV11-2 to TRBJ1-2; D unresolved. Germline CDR1 and CDR2: SGHAT and FQNNGV. The CDR3 contains 14 residues. Between the trimmed V and J ends, which lost 6 bases and 3 bases, there was a span of 14 bases. The CDR3 here is CASSSAWLDYGYTF. The CDR3 DNA follows: TGTGCCAGCAGTTCAGCCTGGCTCGACTATGGCTACACCTTC.

This chain uses TRBV7-9 with TRBJ2-5, with 7 bases that match TRBD1. The germline gives CDR1 SEHNR, CDR2 FQNEAQ (reference sequence). Losses at the gene ends were 4 bases for V and 3 bases for J; bases not matched to a gene: 5. There are 14 residues in the CDR3. The CDR3 loop reads CASSSGQTEETQYF. CDR3 DNA sequence: TGTGCCAGCAGCTCGGGACAGACCGAAGAGACCCAGTACTTC.

This chain connects TRBV7-8 to TRBJ2-5, with 10 bases fitting TRBD2. The germline gives CDR1 SGHVS, CDR2 FQNEAQ. The CDR3 totals 16 residues. Unmatched junction bases numbered 6, after V lost 0 bases and J lost 5 bases. CDR3 sequence reads: CASSLAGAGGSETQYF. The CDR3 region has the DNA TGTGCCAGCAGCTTAGCAGGAGCGGGGGGGTCGGAGACCCAGTACTTC.

J is TRBJ2-7 and V is TRBV30, with TRBD1 as a possible D gene (6 bases). Trimming removed 3 bases from V and 4 bases from J, with 7 bases in between. Germline CDR1 is GTSNPN and CDR2 is SVGIG (reference sequence). The CDR3 is 11 amino acids. This chain's CDR3 is CAWRQGYEQYF. DNA for the CDR3: TGTGCCTGGAGACAGGGTTACGAGCAGTACTTC.

The chain combines TRBV5-1 with TRBJ2-7; 12 nucleotides line up with TRBD1. The ends lost 3 bases at V and 2 bases at J; junction bases unmatched: 12. Germline-derived CDR1 and CDR2 are SGHRS and YFSETQ. This CDR3 has 18 residues. The chain's CDR3 is CASSWGQGAAIRTYEQYF. The CDR3 DNA follows: TGCGCCAGCAGCTGGGGACAGGGGGCGGCTATCCGAACCTACGAGCAGTACTTC.

The chain recombines TRBV2 with TRBJ2-7; D unresolved. The germline CDR1 and CDR2 sequences are SNHLY and FYNNEI. This CDR3 region has 12 residues. The V gene lost 8 bases and the J gene lost 3 bases, with 11 bases spanning the gap. The CDR3 here is CASVMGFYEQYF. Here the CDR3 DNA reads TGTGCCAGCGTGATGGGGTTCTACGAGCAGTACTTC.

This chain links TRBV4-2 with TRBJ2-3, with a possible D match to TRBD2 (6 bases). The CDR3 spans 17 residues. V was shortened by 4 bases and J by 6 bases, with 23 bases between the two germline ends. CDR1 LGHNA and CDR2 YNFKEQ come from the germline V gene. The CDR3 nucleotides are TGTGCCAGCAGCCCATTCAAAGGGGCTAGCGAGAGGGATACGCAGTATTTT. Protein product: CASSPFKGASERDTQYF.

The J gene is TRBJ2-1, the V gene TRBV11-3; D is unclear. V was pared by 5 bases and J by 5 bases, with 10 bases between. The length of the CDR3 is 13 residues. Looked up from germline, CDR1 is SGHNT and CDR2 is YENEEA. The CDR3 is CASSDGLHNEQFF. CDR3 DNA: TGTGCCAGCAGCGATGGTCTACACAATGAGCAGTTCTTC.

The chain has TRBV28 and TRBJ2-7, with 10 bases fitting TRBD2. V was clipped by 3 bases and J by 6 bases; unmatched bases: 11. Germline CDR1 is MDHEN and CDR2 is SYDVKM. CDR3 length: 16 amino acids. CDR3 sequence (DNA): TGTGCCAGCAGTTTGGGTAGTTTAGCGGGGGGAGTCGAGCAGTACTTC. This codes for CASSLGSLAGGVEQYF.

This clone was picked up one time. The gene calls are TRBV6-5 and TRBJ2-5; the match to TRBD2 covers 8 bases. The junction had 0 bases not matched to a gene; V was cut back by 0 bases and J by 0 bases. The CDR3 loop spans 15 amino acids. Looked up from germline, CDR1 is MNHEY and CDR2 is SVGAGI. CDR3 in amino acids: CASSYSTSDQETQYF. As DNA, the CDR3 is TGTGCCAGCAGTTACTCGACTAGCGACCAAGAGACCCAGTACTTC.

This clone was seen once. The chain is built from TRBV5-1 and TRBJ2-1; 12 nucleotides match TRBD2. This CDR3 has 20 amino acids. V was pared by 3 bases and J by 4 bases, with 17 bases of the junction left unmatched. Per the germline V gene, CDR1 is SGHRS and CDR2 is YFSETQ. CDR3 in DNA: TGCGCCAGCAGCTGGGCCCCCAGGACTAGCGGGGAAAGTTCATACAATGAGCAGTTCTTC. This encodes CASSWAPRTSGESSYNEQFF.

The V and J genes are TRBV5-5 and TRBJ2-7; D not certain. The CDR3 has 12 amino acids. Germline V gene data show CDR1 as SGHKS and CDR2 as YYEKEE (reference sequence). Trimming took off 4 bases at V and 7 bases at J, with 12 bases between the two ends. The chain's CDR3 is CASSVPGLEQYF. The DNA of the CDR3 is TGTGCCAGCAGCGTCCCGGGTCTTGAGCAGTACTTC.

The genes are TRBV28 and TRBJ1-1, with D perhaps matching TRBD1 (6 bases). Germline V gene lookup returns CDR1 MDHEN and CDR2 SYDVKM. The CDR3 is made up of 12 amino acids. V was cut by 11 bases and J by 7 bases, with 17 bases left in between. The CDR3 bases are TGTGCCTGCCTAGGGTCGGACAGTGAAGCTTTCTTT. Amino acid sequence: CACLGSDSEAFF.

The chain carries TRBV7-3 and TRBJ2-1, with TRBD2 as a possible D gene (5 bases). V was cut by 2 bases and J by 8 bases, with 10 bases left in between. The CDR3 totals 13 residues. Germline values: CDR1 SGHTA, CDR2 FQGTGA. The CDR3: CASSLGVGDEQFF. In DNA, the CDR3 is TGTGCCAGCAGCTTAGGTGTGGGAGATGAGCAGTTCTTC.

The chain has TRBV5-6 and TRBJ2-3; D is ambiguous. Between the trimmed V and J ends, which lost 0 bases and 0 bases, there was a span of 11 bases. The CDR3 contains 16 residues. Looked up from germline, CDR1 is SGHDT and CDR2 is YYEEEE. The CDR3 loop reads CASSLAVRSSTDTQYF. The CDR3 DNA follows: TGTGCCAGCAGCTTGGCAGTAAGGTCTAGCACAGATACGCAGTATTTT.

This chain uses TRBV5-1 with TRBJ2-2, with TRBD2 matching 10 bases. There are 17 residues in the CDR3. The germline V gene encodes CDR1 SGHRS and CDR2 YFSETQ. V shed 2 bases, J shed 1 base, and the junction held 5 bases outside the gene matches. The CDR3 loop reads CASSFLAGEGNTGELFF. As DNA, the CDR3 is TGCGCCAGCAGCTTTCTAGCGGGAGAGGGGAACACCGGGGAGCTGTTTTTT.

The V gene is TRBV23-1, the J gene TRBJ2-3, with D possibly matching TRBD1 (5 bases). TRBV23-1 is annotated as an ORF whose role is uncertain. V was cut by 4 bases and J by 6 bases, with 17 bases left in between. This CDR3 contains 15 residues. The CDR3 loop is CASSPAAGYSDTQYF. Written as DNA, the CDR3 is TGCGCCAGCAGTCCTGCGGCAGGGTATTCCGATACGCAGTATTTT.

The chain has TRBV9 and TRBJ1-1; D might be TRBD1 (5 bases). Germline CDR1 SGDLS, CDR2 YYNGEE. The V end was cut by 0 bases, the J end by 4 bases, with 13 bases between. The CDR3 runs 15 residues. The CDR3 here is CASSVAGGSGTEAFF. CDR3 nucleotides: TGTGCCAGCAGCGTAGCGGGGGGGTCGGGCACTGAAGCTTTCTTT.

The chain combines TRBV19 with TRBJ2-7, with D perhaps TRBD2 (6 bases). Trimming pared 4 bases from V and 2 bases from J, leaving 12 bases between. The V gene's germline CDR1 is LNHDA and CDR2 SQIVND (reference sequence). This CDR3 has 14 residues. The CDR3 coding sequence is TGTGCCAGTAGTAGCGGACTAACAGCCTACGAGCAGTACTTC. It is translated as CASSSGLTAYEQYF.

The V call is TRBV18, the J call TRBJ2-5; D remains unclear. With 3 bases removed from V and 4 bases from J, the gap between germline ends came to 6 bases. Germline lookup yields CDR1 KGHSH and CDR2 LQKENI. The CDR3 length is 12 residues. The CDR3 protein is CASSPPGETQYF. Here the CDR3 DNA reads TGTGCCAGCTCACCCCCGGGAGAGACCCAGTACTTC.